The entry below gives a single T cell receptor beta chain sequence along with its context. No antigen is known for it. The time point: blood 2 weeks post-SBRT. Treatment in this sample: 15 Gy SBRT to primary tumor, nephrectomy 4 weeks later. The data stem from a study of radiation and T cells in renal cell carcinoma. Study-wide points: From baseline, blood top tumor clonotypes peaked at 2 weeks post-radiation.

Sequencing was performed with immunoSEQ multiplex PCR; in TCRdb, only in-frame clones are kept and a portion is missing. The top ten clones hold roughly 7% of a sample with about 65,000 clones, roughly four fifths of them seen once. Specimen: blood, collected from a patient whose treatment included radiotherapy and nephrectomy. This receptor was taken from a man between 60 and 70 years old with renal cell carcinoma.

CDR3 residues: CASSKVGRLFPEAFF. The CDR3 nucleotides are TGTGCCAGCAGCAAAGTTGGTAGGCTCTTTCCTGAAGCTTTCTTT. This chain joins TRBV21-1 and TRBJ1-1. TRBV21-1 is flagged as a pseudogene. The CDR3 sequence is 15 residues long.